This T cell receptor (beta chain) was profiled in a study of blood T cell repertoires in COVID-19 (dated by TCRdb to 2019 to 2021). About the investigation overall: Collaborator samples came from the United States, Italy and Spain and covered acute and convalescent phases of COVID-19. The prospective study material was composed of cDNA or gDNA derived from T cells, B-cell-depleted T cells, or PBMCs. Subjects who had been exposed to COVID-19, were actively infected with it, or had recovered from it provided the deeply sampled blood TCRbeta repertoires that made up the dataset. The repertoires were made available in a free public database intended to serve as a resource for research on the immune response to SARS-CoV-2. Samples were obtained from the ongoing ImmuneRACE study (first 160 participants) and from 1,200 or so subjects provided by 6 global collaborators. The sample metadata nearly always contained a de-identified subject ID, COVID-19 status, age in years and sex. Where HLA class I and class II types were available, the types were taken from metadata supplied by the sample provider, not from assay-based typing.

The immunoSEQ Assay, a bias-controlled multiplex PCR, was used to amplify TCRbeta CDR3 regions from genomic DNA. As for how the authors treated the data: The number of nucleated cells in each sample was estimated from the amplification of reference gene primers within the assay. Sequence reads were collapsed and filtered to measure the absolute abundance of every unique TCRbeta CDR3 rearrangement. For each sample, productive Simpson clonality was calculated by taking the square root of Simpson's diversity index across productive rearrangements. TCRdb obtained this table from immuneACCESS and retained in-frame rearrangements with V and J assigned. These tables miss some clones; where compared with another copy, unresolved V genes account for less than half of the shortfall, and the remainder is unexplained. V and J calls and clone size are given by that table; D and trimming were obtained from the DNA. In this sample the table shows 200,000 to 300,000 clones, around 83% of which occur a single time. The top ten constitute 1.9% of the sample.

Deletion took 5 bases off V and 0 bases off J, with a span of 7 bases between the germline ends. The germline V gene encodes CDR1 LGHDT and CDR2 YNNKEL (reference sequence). From the cysteine through the phenylalanine, the CDR3 covers 13 amino acids. Just the 39-base CDR3 DNA is kept, in frame starting at base 1. Findings and caveats that apply to the study as a whole: The quantity of clinical and demographic metadata differed by source and by participant and was supplied without curation.

About this clone: Its antigen is not yet known. The input lacks base qualities; no much larger clone sits a single base away.

Samples from volunteer blood donors who had recovered from COVID-19 were contributed by a second Seattle source. Whole blood was collected in K2EDTA tubes by collaborating institutions according to the institutions' own protocols. Collaborator samples were shipped for TCRbeta analysis as frozen whole blood, isolated PBMCs, or DNA extracted from either sample type. The sequenced sample consisted of peripheral blood. The receptor was isolated from a man aged 25-40 years who had recovered from COVID-19. Recombination connected TRBV3-1 (or the pseudogene TRBV3-2) to TRBJ1-2; too little of a D gene remains to name it. Here is the DNA: TGTGCCAGCAGCTTTCGGGCTAACTATGGCTACACCTTC. Translated, this gives CASSFRANYGYTF.